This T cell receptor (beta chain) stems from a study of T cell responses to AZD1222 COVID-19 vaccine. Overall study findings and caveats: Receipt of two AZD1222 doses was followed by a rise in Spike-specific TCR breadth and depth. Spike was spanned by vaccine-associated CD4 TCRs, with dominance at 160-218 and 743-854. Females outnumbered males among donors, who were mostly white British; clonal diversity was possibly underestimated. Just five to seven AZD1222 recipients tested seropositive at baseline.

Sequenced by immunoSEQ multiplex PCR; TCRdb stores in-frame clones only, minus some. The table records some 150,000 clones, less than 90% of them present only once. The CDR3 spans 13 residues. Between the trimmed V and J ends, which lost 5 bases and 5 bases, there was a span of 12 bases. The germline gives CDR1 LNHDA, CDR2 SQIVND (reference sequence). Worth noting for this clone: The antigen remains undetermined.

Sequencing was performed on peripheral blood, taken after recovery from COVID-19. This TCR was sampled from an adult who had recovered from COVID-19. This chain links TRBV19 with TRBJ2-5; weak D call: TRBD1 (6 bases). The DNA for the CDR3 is TGTGCCAGTAGTGTACAGGGTTCCGAGACCCAGTACTTC. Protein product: CASSVQGSETQYF.